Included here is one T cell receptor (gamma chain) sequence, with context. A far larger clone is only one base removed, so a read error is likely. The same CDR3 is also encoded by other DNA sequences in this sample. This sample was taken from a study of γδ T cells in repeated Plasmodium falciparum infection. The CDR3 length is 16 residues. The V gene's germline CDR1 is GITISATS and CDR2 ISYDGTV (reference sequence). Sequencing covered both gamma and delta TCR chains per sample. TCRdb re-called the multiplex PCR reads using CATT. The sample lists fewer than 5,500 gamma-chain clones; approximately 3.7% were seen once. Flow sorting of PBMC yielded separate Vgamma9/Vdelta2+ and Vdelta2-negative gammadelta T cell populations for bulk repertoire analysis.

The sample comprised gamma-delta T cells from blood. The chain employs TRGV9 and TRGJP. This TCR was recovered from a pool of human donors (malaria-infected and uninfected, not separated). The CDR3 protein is CALWERAGLGKKIKVF. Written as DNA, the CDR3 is TGTGCCTTGTGGGAGCGGGCGGGGTTGGGCAAAAAAATCAAGGTATTC.